This T cell receptor (beta chain) was captured by sequencing in a study of T cell changes during pregnancy in multiple sclerosis. This CDR3 is 14 amino acids long. Germline lookup yields CDR1 KGHSH and CDR2 LQKENI. Trimming removed 4 bases from V and 5 bases from J, with 12 bases in between. Profiled with immunoSEQ multiplex PCR; TCRdb holds only in-frame clones, not every one. The sample carries tens of thousands of clones, 85% to 95% recorded once. The TCR originated in a female donor with multiple sclerosis, enrolled in a pregnancy study. Material: peripheral blood, obtained in the second trimester of pregnancy. The genes are TRBV18 and TRBJ2-1; D possibly corresponds to TRBD1 (6 bases). The CDR3 DNA reads TGTGCCAGCTCACTTCAACAGGGAAACAATGAGCAGTTCTTC. It translates to CASSLQQGNNEQFF. Variable domain in full (rest from reference TRBV18 and TRBJ2-1): NAGVMQNPRHLVRRRGQEARLRCSPMKGHSHVYWYRQLPEEGLKFMVYLQKENIIDESGMPKERFSAEFPKEGPSILRIQQVVRGDSAAYFCASSLQQGNNEQFFGPGTRLTVL.